A single sample is the source of the 21 T cell receptor beta chains below, sequenced in a study of control samples from healthy donors and cancer patients. The method was immunoSEQ multiplex PCR; TCRdb's version includes in-frame clones alone and lacks a portion of them. The sample shows 70,000 to 95,000 clones, 80% to 95% of them seen only once. Sequencing was done on a sample of blood. The receptors shown here come from a woman under 40 in good health.

J is TRBJ1-4 and V is TRBV5-5; tentatively, D is TRBD1 (5 bases). Trimming cost V 0 bases and J 6 bases, with 12 bases left between them. The CDR3 sequence is 15 residues long. Germline loops: CDR1 SGHKS, CDR2 YYEKEE (reference sequence). The CDR3 loop reads CASSLGQFGYEKLFF. The DNA of the CDR3 is TGTGCCAGCAGCTTGGGACAGTTCGGGTATGAAAAACTGTTTTTT.

V usage is TRBV9 and J usage is TRBJ1-3; maybe TRBD1 (5 bases). With 6 bases removed from V and 4 bases from J, the gap between germline ends came to 14 bases. Germline assignment: CDR1 SGDLS and CDR2 YYNGEE. The CDR3 runs to 14 residues. CDR3 sequence reads: CASTAGVVGNTIYF. The CDR3 DNA reads TGTGCCAGCACCGCGGGGGTAGTCGGAAACACCATATATTTT.

The J gene is TRBJ2-7, the V gene TRBV18; 10 nucleotides line up with TRBD2. The V segment lost 2 bases and the J segment 5 bases; nucleotides outside the gene matches: 9. This CDR3 has 16 amino acids. In germline, CDR1 is KGHSH, CDR2 LQKENI. The CDR3 nucleotides read TGTGCCAGCTCACCAGCTTCGCGACTAGCGGGTCACGAGCAGTACTTC. Its protein is CASSPASRLAGHEQYF.

This rearrangement joins TRBV12-5 to TRBJ1-3; D gene unclear. The CDR3 is 14 residues long. V lost 0 bases and J lost 7, with 10 bases in between. Germline loops: CDR1 LGHNT, CDR2 FRNRAP. CDR3 in amino acids: CASGLVPTGNTIYF. In DNA form, the CDR3 reads TGTGCTAGTGGTTTGGTACCGACGGGTAACACCATATATTTT.

The chain uses TRBV5-8 and TRBJ1-2, with TRBD1 matching over 10 bases. This CDR3 spans 16 amino acids. Germline CDR1 and CDR2: SGHTS and YDEGEE. After removal of 10 bases from V and 5 bases from J, the junction contained 17 bases not matched to a gene. DNA for the CDR3: TGTGCCGCCCGGCCGGTAGGGACAGGGGTAAAGTATGGCTACACCTTC. Residues: CAARPVGTGVKYGYTF.

The genes are TRBV6-5 and TRBJ1-4, with D possibly TRBD1 on 5 matching bases. V lost 11 bases, J lost 5 bases, and 15 bases lay in between. This CDR3 has 13 amino acids. The germline gives CDR1 MNHEY, CDR2 SVGAGI. Written as DNA, the CDR3 is TGTGCCTCCCGACGAGGGACGAATGAAAAACTGTTTTTT. Protein: CASRRGTNEKLFF.

The chain combines TRBV6-5 with TRBJ1-5; no firm D call. Per the germline V gene, CDR1 is MNHEY and CDR2 is SVGAGI. The CDR3 length is 13 residues. V shed 8 bases and J shed 2 bases, with 10 bases lying between them. The CDR3: CASVDKGNQPQHF. The CDR3 DNA reads TGTGCCAGCGTAGACAAGGGCAATCAGCCCCAGCATTTT.

The gene calls are TRBV5-8 and TRBJ2-7, with D tentatively TRBD2 (6 bases). V was pared by 0 bases and J by 7 bases, with 14 bases between. Germline CDR1 SGHTS, CDR2 YDEGEE. This CDR3 region has 14 residues. CDR3 sequence (DNA): TGTGCCAGCAGCTTGGGGCCGGGACTTGGAGAGCAGTACTTC. It encodes CASSLGPGLGEQYF.

J is TRBJ2-2 and V is TRBV24-1; 7 bases are shared with TRBD1. The CDR3 consists of 17 residues. J was trimmed by 4 bases and V by 9 bases; bases with no gene match: 16. Germline lookup yields CDR1 KGHDR and CDR2 SFDVKD. The CDR3 protein is CATSNFEGARLTGELFF. In DNA, the CDR3 is TGTGCCACCTCTAACTTTGAGGGGGCGCGGCTCACCGGGGAGCTGTTTTTT.

This clone was counted a single time. The V call is TRBV19, the J call TRBJ1-2; tentatively, D is TRBD1 (5 bases). The CDR3 extends over 15 amino acids. V lost 5 bases and J lost 5, with 18 bases in between. Germline V gene sequence: CDR1 LNHDA, CDR2 SQIVND (reference sequence). The CDR3: CASSADWGPIYGYTF. CDR3 in DNA: TGTGCCAGTAGTGCCGATTGGGGCCCGATTTATGGCTACACCTTC.

V usage is TRBV30 and J usage is TRBJ2-5; D call uncertain. The CDR3 runs to 12 residues. Germline V lookup: CDR1 GTSNPN, CDR2 SVGIG (reference sequence). The germline V and J ends were trimmed by 0 bases and 5 bases, with 7 bases remaining between them. CDR3 in amino acids: CAWSVQRETQYF. The CDR3 DNA reads as TGTGCCTGGAGTGTACAGAGGGAGACCCAGTACTTC. Using reference TRBV30 and TRBJ2-5 for the parts outside the CDR3, the full variable domain is SQTIHQWPATLVQPVGSPLSLECTVEGTSNPNLYWYRQAAGRGLQLLFYSVGIGQISSEVPQNLSASRPQDRQFILSSKKLLLSDSGFYLCAWSVQRETQYFGPGTRLLVL.

This chain links TRBV19 with TRBJ2-3; perhaps TRBD1 as D (6 bases). Trimming left V 4 bases short and J 3 bases short, with 20 bases between. This CDR3 is 17 amino acids long. Germline CDR1 reads LNHDA; CDR2 reads SQIVND (reference sequence). The CDR3 loop reads CASSRGRPDLPTDTQYF. CDR3 sequence (DNA): TGTGCCAGTAGTAGGGGGCGCCCCGATTTACCGACAGATACGCAGTATTTT.

J is TRBJ1-2 and V is TRBV9; no clear D. This CDR3 spans 14 amino acids. Germline CDR1 and CDR2: SGDLS and YYNGEE. V gave up 4 bases and J gave up 3 bases, with 13 bases separating them. The CDR3 here is CASSPSAEHYGYTF. CDR3 sequence (DNA): TGTGCCAGCAGCCCTTCGGCCGAACACTATGGCTACACCTTC.

This clone has only one observation. The J gene is TRBJ2-2, the V gene TRBV10-2; D gene ambiguous. This CDR3 region has 15 residues. Germline V lookup: CDR1 WSHSY, CDR2 SAAADI. The ends were cut back, 4 bases at V and 4 bases at J, with 13 bases in the middle. CDR3 region: CASSGLGRATGELFF. The CDR3 region has the DNA TGCGCCAGCAGTGGGCTAGGTCGGGCCACCGGGGAGCTGTTTTTT.

The J gene is TRBJ2-3, the V gene TRBV6-5; 11 bases match TRBD2. The CDR3 is made up of 15 amino acids. The V and J ends lost 5 bases and 4 bases, in that order; junction bases with no gene match: 5. The germline V gene has CDR1 MNHEY and CDR2 SVGAGI. The CDR3 spells CASSISGGAADTQYF. Written as DNA, the CDR3 is TGTGCCAGCAGTATTAGCGGGGGGGCCGCAGATACGCAGTATTTT.

The chain joins TRBV27 to TRBJ1-2; 9 nucleotides line up with TRBD1. V lost 3 bases and J lost 0; bases outside the gene matches: 2. CDR3 length: 15 residues. Germline V gene sequence: CDR1 MNHEY, CDR2 SMNVEV (reference sequence). CDR3 DNA: TGTGCCAGCAGTTTGACAGGGGGTACTAACTATGGCTACACCTTC. This gives the protein CASSLTGGTNYGYTF.

The rearrangement links TRBV5-6 to TRBJ1-6; D call uncertain. This CDR3 has 14 amino acids. Trimming removed 3 bases at V and 9 bases at J, with 13 bases between. Germline loops: CDR1 SGHDT, CDR2 YYEEEE. CDR3 protein: CASSSNQGISPLHF. The CDR3 region has the DNA TGTGCCAGCAGCTCAAATCAAGGGATTTCACCCCTCCACTTT.

The chain has TRBV12-5 and TRBJ2-7; TRBD1 matches at 9 bases. There are 14 residues in the CDR3. Germline CDR1 LGHNT, CDR2 FRNRAP. The V segment lost 7 bases and the J segment 5 bases; nucleotides outside the gene matches: 9. The CDR3 bases are TGTGCTAGTGCCTTGGGGACAGGGATGAACGAGCAGTACTTC. Its translation: CASALGTGMNEQYF.

The chain links TRBV9 to TRBJ1-5; no definite D call. Trimming pared 4 bases from V and 4 bases from J, leaving 9 bases between. The germline gives CDR1 SGDLS, CDR2 YYNGEE. This CDR3 comprises 13 residues. CDR3 sequence: CASSQAPNQPQHF. CDR3 nucleotides: TGTGCCAGCAGCCAAGCCCCAAATCAGCCCCAGCATTTT.

The chain couples TRBV9 to TRBJ1-1; weak D call: TRBD1 (5 bases). Trimming cost V 4 bases and J 13 bases, with 26 bases left between them. Germline CDR1 and CDR2: SGDLS and YYNGEE. CDR3 length equals 15 residues. Written as DNA, the CDR3 is TGTGCCAGCAGCCCCGACCTCCGGGACCGGCCAGTATATTTCTTT. Protein product: CASSPDLRDRPVYFF.

The chain is built from TRBV3-1 (or the pseudogene TRBV3-2) and TRBJ1-1, with no clear D. CDR1 LGHDT and CDR2 YNNKEL come from the germline V gene (reference sequence). CDR3 length equals 14 residues. V was cut by 0 bases and J by 2 bases, with 7 bases left in between. Here the CDR3 reads CASSQEYRNTEAFF. The CDR3 DNA follows: TGTGCCAGCAGCCAAGAATACAGAAACACTGAAGCTTTCTTT.